These T cell receptor beta chains were read from a single sample in a study of blood T cell repertoires in COVID-19. Assay used: immunoSEQ multiplex PCR; TCRdb lists only in-frame clones, some missing. Among 120,000 or so clones listed, approximately 83% were seen once. Sequenced input: peripheral blood. Receptors originate from a man aged 80 or over with active or convalescent COVID-19. The CDR3 runs from the conserved cysteine through the conserved F or W. Each record gives: D gene, clone size, V gene, CDR3 length, J gene, CDR3 DNA, CDR3 protein. The D gene is left open where the match is weak. A row's size may be missing; if present it is once, few, many or a size class.

TRBD1,NA,TRBV5-4,14,TRBJ1-2,TGTGCCAGCAGCTGGACAGGGGAACCCTATGGCTACACCTTC,CASSWTGEPYGYTF
NA,NA,TRBV5-3,16,TRBJ1-1,TGTGCCAGAAGAACTTCAGGGAGGAAAGTGGGCACTGAAGCTTTCTTT,CARRTSGRKVGTEAFF
TRBD1,NA,TRBV3-1/TRBV3-2,15,TRBJ1-2,TGTGCCAGCAGCGAAGGGGTCACAGGGGCATTTGGCTACACCTTC,CASSEGVTGAFGYTF
NA,NA,TRBV2,14,TRBJ1-1,TGTGCCAGCAGTGTAGGGGGTTCGAACACTGAAGCTTTCTTT,CASSVGGSNTEAFF
NA,NA,TRBV24-1,15,TRBJ2-2,TGTGCCACCAGTGTAACGAGGGTTGGTACCGGGGAGCTGTTTTTT,CATSVTRVGTGELFF
NA,NA,TRBV10-3,12,TRBJ2-1,TGTGCCATCAAAACTAGTGGGAGTGAGCAGTTCTTC,CAIKTSGSEQFF
NA,NA,TRBV6-5,15,TRBJ2-5,TGTGCCAGCAGTTACTCGAGCGGAGCTGGGGAGACCCAGTACTTC,CASSYSSGAGETQYF
TRBD1,NA,TRBV7-8,15,TRBJ1-1,TGTGCCAGCAGCCCTCGAGGGACAGGGAGCACTGAAGCTTTCTTT,CASSPRGTGSTEAFF
TRBD1,NA,TRBV12-3/TRBV12-4,13,TRBJ2-7,TGTGCCAGCGGGCGACAGGGGCCTTACGAGCAGTACTTC,CASGRQGPYEQYF
TRBD1,NA,TRBV4-1,14,TRBJ1-2,TGCGCCAGCAGCCACAACAGGGGAGACTATGGCTACACCTTC,CASSHNRGDYGYTF
TRBD1,once,TRBV19,15,TRBJ1-3,TGTGCCAGTAGCCGACAGGGCGTCTCTGGAAACACCATATATTTT,CASSRQGVSGNTIYF
NA,NA,TRBV3-1/TRBV3-2,15,TRBJ2-5,TGTGCCAGCAGCCAAGATCGGGGGATCGGAGAGACCCAGTACTTC,CASSQDRGIGETQYF
TRBD2,NA,TRBV6-1,14,TRBJ2-1,TGTGCCAGCAGTGACCCGGGACTAGCGCCTGAGCAGTTCTTC,CASSDPGLAPEQFF
NA,once,TRBV9,15,TRBJ1-6,TGTGCCAGCAGCACTATACAGGGAGCGGATTCACCCCTCCACTTT,CASSTIQGADSPLHF
NA,few,TRBV4-3,16,TRBJ1-1,TGCGCCAGCAGCCTTCAGGGCAGGACGATGAACACTGAAGCTTTCTTT,CASSLQGRTMNTEAFF
TRBD1,NA,TRBV11-3,16,TRBJ2-3,TGTGCCAGCAGTTTGGGGACAGGGGCGGGAACAGATACGCAGTATTTT,CASSLGTGAGTDTQYF
TRBD1,NA,TRBV7-3,14,TRBJ2-1,TGTGCCAGCAGCCCCCAACAGGGGAACAATGAGCAGTTCTTC,CASSPQQGNNEQFF
NA,NA,TRBV6-5,13,TRBJ2-7,TGTGCCAGCGGGGGGGGCAGGGGCTACGAGCAGTACTTC,CASGGGRGYEQYF
NA,NA,TRBV27,12,TRBJ1-5,TGTGCCAGCAGCGGGATGAATCAGCCCCAGCATTTT,CASSGMNQPQHF
TRBD1,NA,TRBV5-8,15,TRBJ2-1,TGTGCCAGCAGCAAGGGACAGGGGGGATACAATGAGCAGTTCTTC,CASSKGQGGYNEQFF
NA,NA,TRBV20-1,11,TRBJ2-5,TGCAGTGCTCTAGGGGAAGAGACCCAGTACTTC,CSALGEETQYF
NA,once,TRBV28,16,TRBJ1-5,TGTGCCTCCCTGGGCGGGGGGCTTAGGAGCAATCAGCCCCAGCATTTT,CASLGGGLRSNQPQHF
NA,NA,TRBV6-5,14,TRBJ2-5,TGTGCCAGCAAAAGCTCTGGACTCCAAGAGACCCAGTACTTC,CASKSSGLQETQYF
NA,NA,TRBV24-1,14,TRBJ2-1,TGTGCCACCAGTGAAAAGAGCTCCTACAATGAGCAGTTCTTC,CATSEKSSYNEQFF
NA,few,TRBV5-1,12,TRBJ2-2,TGCGCCAGCAGCCTACAGTCCGGGGAGCTGTTTTTT,CASSLQSGELFF
TRBD2,NA,TRBV19,17,TRBJ2-1,TGTGCCAGTAGTATGAGACTAGCGGGAGGCCTTTACAATGAGCAGTTCTTC,CASSMRLAGGLYNEQFF
NA,NA,TRBV5-1,13,TRBJ1-1,TGCGCCAGCAGCTTAGGGGAAGACCTTGAAGCTTTCTTT,CASSLGEDLEAFF
TRBD1,NA,TRBV19,16,TRBJ1-4,TGTGCCAGTAGTAGCGGGACAGCAGCGATGTATGAAAAACTGTTTTTT,CASSSGTAAMYEKLFF
NA,NA,TRBV2,12,TRBJ2-7,TGTGCCAGCAGCGTACAGGGCTACGAGCAGTACTTC,CASSVQGYEQYF
TRBD1,once,TRBV30,16,TRBJ1-4,TGTGCCTGGAGTAAGAGGTTGGCAGGGGGAGGTGAAAAACTGTTTTTT,CAWSKRLAGGGEKLFF
TRBD1,NA,TRBV2,15,TRBJ2-1,TGTGCCAGCAGTTTAGAGGACAGGGGCCCCAATGAGCAGTTCTTC,CASSLEDRGPNEQFF